Sequencing of this T cell receptor beta chain was carried out in a study of blood T cells in healthy people across ages. Primers used in a second PCR of roughly 6 to 12 cycles were a sample-barcoded 5' primer and a J-beta primer mix. TCRdb redid the calling of the 5' RACE reads with MiXCR, one entry per CDR3 protein. In the table there are 700,000 to 1,000,000 distinct CDR3 sequences, roughly 44% of which are singletons. This clonotype was seen a handful of times. Its antigen is not identified. Healthy individuals of Caucasian origin from Russia, aged 6 to 90, served as donors. General study results and limits: Older age went with lower TCR beta diversity per million T cells, in a roughly linear way.

This TCR came from a man in his sixties in good health. Input material: blood.

The CDR3 region is CSASGGEFSYEQYF. In DNA, the CDR3 is TGCAGTGCCTCGGGGGGGGAGTTTTCCTACGAGCAGTACTTC. The V call is TRBV20-1, the J call TRBJ2-7; TRBD2 matches 8 bases. The CDR3 covers 14 residues. Trimming removed 6 bases from V and 1 base from J; junction bases left unmatched: 8. CDR1 DFQATT and CDR2 SNEGSKA come from the germline V gene (reference sequence).